What follows are 24 T cell receptor beta chains derived from one specimen sequenced in a study of CXCR3-negative and CXCR3-positive naive CD8 T cells. Study outcomes and limitations: The TRB CDR3s that CXCR3-positive naive cells carried were more hydrophobic than those of CXCR3-negative naive cells.

No cognate antigen is known for these TCRs. The TRB libraries of cDNA were built by UMI-labeled 5' RACE. TCRdb reprocessed the 5' RACE reads and keeps a single row for each CDR3 protein, giving no DNA. The listing contains about 89,000 distinct CDR3 sequences. Sequenced sample: naive CXCR3+ CD8+ T cells from blood. Subset described: CD45RO-CCR7+CD27+CD95- naive CD8+ T cells expressing CXCR3 (TNR3+). These receptors were taken from a human donor in good health. Some clones in this sample may be carry-over from other donors' samples.

The chain recombines TRBV6-5 with TRBJ1-4; TCRdb proposes TRBD1, but this gene call is untestable without DNA. This CDR3 comprises 16 residues. Per the germline V gene, CDR1 is MNHEY and CDR2 is SVGAGI. Here the CDR3 reads CASSLRWTGVSEKLFF.

This chain uses TRBV3-1 with TRBJ1-5; TCRdb's D call, TRBD1, is unchecked because there is no DNA. Germline CDR1 reads LGHDT; CDR2 reads YNNKEL (reference sequence). The length of the CDR3 is 15 residues. This chain's CDR3 is CASSQEGAPDQPQHF.

The chain joins TRBV6-2 or TRBV6-3 to TRBJ1-1; TCRdb's D gene call, TRBD1, goes unchecked for lack of DNA. Germline-derived CDR1 and CDR2 are MNHEY and SVGEGT. This CDR3 spans 14 amino acids. CDR3 region: CASSYQPGVTEAFF.

The J gene is TRBJ2-2, the V gene TRBV19; TCRdb calls TRBD1, which cannot be checked without DNA. This CDR3 region has 12 residues. Germline V gene data show CDR1 as LNHDA and CDR2 as SQIVND (reference sequence). The CDR3: CASGHNTGELFF.

The J gene is TRBJ2-1, the V gene TRBV2; TCRdb names TRBD1, which stays unverified in the absence of DNA. This CDR3 is 15 amino acids long. CDR1 and CDR2 from the germline V gene are SNHLY and FYNNEI. The CDR3 reads CASSGRQGGYNEQFF.

V is TRBV13 and J is TRBJ2-3. This CDR3 is 14 amino acids long. In germline, CDR1 is PRHDT, CDR2 FYEKMQ (reference sequence). CDR3 residues: CASSLVTGTDTQYF. The full variable domain, completed using reference TRBV13 and TRBJ2-3, is AAGVIQSPRHLIKEKRETATLKCYPIPRHDTVYWYQQGPGQDPQFLISFYEKMQSDKGSIPDRFSAQQFSDYHSELNMSSLELGDSALYFCASSLVTGTDTQYFGPGTRLTVL.

The V and J genes are TRBV20-1 and TRBJ2-1. CDR1 is DFQATT and CDR2 is SNEGSKA in the germline V gene (reference sequence). The CDR3 has 11 residues. CDR3 loop: CSVEGSPEQFF.

The chain links TRBV12-3 or TRBV12-4 to TRBJ2-7; TCRdb's D call of TRBD2 is untestable without DNA. CDR3 length: 14 amino acids. CDR3 sequence: CASSPPGPAYEQYF.

The V call is TRBV3-1, the J call TRBJ2-1. The CDR3 totals 16 residues. The V gene's germline CDR1 is LGHDT and CDR2 YNNKEL (reference sequence). CDR3 residues: CASTINGGSSYNEQFF.

The chain links TRBV20-1 to TRBJ2-7; TCRdb returns TRBD2, unconfirmable since there is no DNA. The CDR3 spans 13 residues. CDR1 is DFQATT, CDR2 SNEGSKA, per germline (reference sequence). CDR3 amino acids: CSATVPYPYEQYF.

The genes are TRBV28 and TRBJ2-7. The CDR3 runs to 14 residues. The germline gives CDR1 MDHEN, CDR2 SYDVKM. CDR3 loop: CASKAEKGPYEQYF.

This chain links TRBV13 with TRBJ2-1; the D call of TRBD2 rests on TCRdb alone, since no DNA is present to check it. Germline V gene data show CDR1 as PRHDT and CDR2 as FYEKMQ (reference sequence). The CDR3 loop spans 19 amino acids. CDR3 loop: CASSPRTSGRGDSYNEQFF.

The chain joins TRBV9 to TRBJ2-1; TCRdb's D call, TRBD2, is unchecked because there is no DNA. CDR1 SGDLS and CDR2 YYNGEE come from the germline V gene. This CDR3 has 15 residues. This CDR3 is CASSVEGTSVNEQFF. Combining the CDR3 with reference TRBV9 and TRBJ2-1 gives the whole variable domain DSGVTQTPKHLITATGQRVTLRCSPRSGDLSVYWYQQSLDQGLQFLIQYYNGEERAKGNILERFSAQQFPDLHSELNLSSLELGDSALYFCASSVEGTSVNEQFFGPGTRLTVL.

The V and J genes are TRBV9 and TRBJ2-1; with no DNA, the TCRdb D assignment of TRBD1 cannot be verified. Germline V gene lookup returns CDR1 SGDLS and CDR2 YYNGEE. The CDR3 is 14 residues long. CDR3 loop: CASSDGTGNNEQFF.

The chain is built from TRBV28 and TRBJ2-1. The CDR3 loop spans 11 amino acids. Germline V gives CDR1 MDHEN, CDR2 SYDVKM. The CDR3: CASSLTYEQFF.

The V gene is TRBV7-9, the J gene TRBJ1-3; TCRdb names TRBD1, which stays unverified in the absence of DNA. The CDR3 covers 14 residues. Per the germline V gene, CDR1 is SEHNR and CDR2 is FQNEAQ (reference sequence). This chain's CDR3 is CASSLVGAGNTIYF.

The rearrangement links TRBV27 to TRBJ2-7; TCRdb lists TRBD1, though no DNA is available to test this call. The CDR3 contains 13 residues. Looked up from germline, CDR1 is MNHEY and CDR2 is SMNVEV (reference sequence). The CDR3: CASKLGGASEQYF.

The chain combines TRBV7-3 with TRBJ2-1. Germline lookup yields CDR1 SGHTA and CDR2 FQGTGA. The CDR3 spans 14 residues. The CDR3 loop is CASSLTRQFNEQFF.

The genes are TRBV5-1 and TRBJ2-7. This CDR3 comprises 14 residues. The germline V gene has CDR1 SGHRS and CDR2 YFSETQ. CDR3 residues: CASGLDQNSYEQYF.

This chain links TRBV15 with TRBJ2-3; checking the TCRdb D call of TRBD2 is not possible without DNA. Germline V CDR1 and CDR2: LNHNV, YYDKDF (reference sequence). This CDR3 spans 16 amino acids. The CDR3 protein is CATSRERRESTDTQYF.

J is TRBJ1-5 and V is TRBV12-3 or TRBV12-4; lacking DNA, the TRBD1 call made by TCRdb goes unchecked. The CDR3 spans 14 residues. The CDR3 here is CASRGTGFNQPQHF.

The chain has TRBV2 and TRBJ2-7. The CDR3 is 14 residues long. Germline V gene lookup returns CDR1 SNHLY and CDR2 FYNNEI. The CDR3 spells CASSEASGGYEQYF.

The chain is built from TRBV27 and TRBJ2-7; lacking DNA, the TRBD2 call made by TCRdb goes unchecked. This CDR3 contains 14 residues. Per the germline V gene, CDR1 is MNHEY and CDR2 is SMNVEV (reference sequence). This CDR3 is CASSLGGGAHEQYF.

The chain couples TRBV5-8 to TRBJ2-7; lacking DNA, the TRBD2 call made by TCRdb goes unchecked. Looked up from germline, CDR1 is SGHTS and CDR2 is YDEGEE. This CDR3 is 15 amino acids long. CDR3: CASSFVTSGRDEQYF.